This T cell receptor (beta chain) was obtained from a study of shared clonotypes between healthy human individuals. The authors divided CD4+ cells into CD45RA+ naive and CD45RA-negative memory subsets. Turning to this clone: The same CDR3 can be traced to other DNA sequences in this sample.

Repertoires were generated with immunoSEQ multiplex PCR, while TCRdb's copy carries only in-frame clones and drops some. The sample holds around 2.5 million clones, over 85% seen once. The CDR3 totals 15 residues. Germline CDR1 SGHRS, CDR2 YFSETQ. The V gene end was trimmed by 3 bases and the J gene end by 3 bases; junction bases not matched to a gene: 8. V gene TRBV5-1 combines with J gene TRBJ2-7; 8 positions agree with TRBD2. The source of this sequence is a man younger than 35 in good health. Some clones in this sample may be carry-over from other donors' samples. Material for sequencing was naive CD4+ T cells from PBMCs. Subset denoted: CD45RA+ positively selected. The CDR3 bases are TGCGCCAGCAGCTCCCAAGGACTAGCTGGCTACGAGCAGTACTTC. Protein product: CASSSQGLAGYEQYF.